Presented here are 32 T cell receptor beta chains from one specimen sequenced in a study of radiation and T cells in renal cell carcinoma. The repertoire was sequenced with immunoSEQ multiplex PCR; TCRdb's copy has only in-frame clones and lacks some. The table lists around 8,400 clones, less than 70% of them singletons. Documented treatment: treatment-naive control, cytoreductive nephrectomy. Sequencing was performed on tumor tissue, taken from a patient whose treatment was nephrectomy without radiotherapy. The receptors originated from a man between 60 and 75 years old with renal cell carcinoma.

The rearrangement uses TRBV5-6 and TRBJ1-2; D gene ambiguous. CDR3 length: 14 amino acids. Germline assignment: CDR1 SGHDT and CDR2 YYEEEE. Trimming pared 0 bases from V and 4 bases from J, leaving 10 bases between. The CDR3 sequence: CASSLGALGYGYTF. CDR3 sequence (DNA): TGTGCCAGCAGCTTGGGGGCACTAGGCTATGGCTACACCTTC.

The chain joins TRBV30 to TRBJ2-7, with D perhaps matching TRBD2 (5 bases). V was cut by 1 base and J by 2 bases, with 6 bases left in between. CDR3 size: 12 residues. CDR1 is GTSNPN, CDR2 SVGIG, per germline (reference sequence). The CDR3 DNA sequence: TGTGCCTGGAGTGCGGGGACCTACGAGCAGTACTTC. It codes for CAWSAGTYEQYF.

The rearrangement uses TRBV7-3 and TRBJ2-2; TRBD1 is a possible D gene (6 bases). Germline CDR1 and CDR2: SGHTA and FQGTGA. Trimming shortened V by 4 bases and J by 0 bases, and 18 bases separated the two germline ends. The CDR3 totals 18 residues. CDR3 region: CASSSSSYRVANTGELFF. The CDR3 nucleotides read TGTGCCAGCAGCTCTTCATCATACAGGGTCGCGAACACCGGGGAGCTGTTTTTT.

The chain combines TRBV19 with TRBJ1-3; D is possibly TRBD1 (5 bases). V lost 6 bases and J lost 1, with 16 bases in between. CDR3 size: 16 residues. Germline V gene data show CDR1 as LNHDA and CDR2 as SQIVND (reference sequence). CDR3 region: CASRWGERRSGNTIYF. The CDR3 DNA reads TGTGCCAGTAGGTGGGGGGAAAGACGATCTGGAAACACCATATATTTT.

The CDR3 nucleotides read TGTGCCAGCAGCTTGGGGACTAGCGGTATCTACGAGCAGTACTTC. The encoded protein is CASSLGTSGIYEQYF. The J gene is TRBJ2-7, the V gene TRBV5-5; 10 nucleotides align to TRBD2. In germline, CDR1 is SGHKS, CDR2 YYEKEE (reference sequence). This CDR3 spans 15 amino acids. V shed 0 bases and J 3 bases; nucleotides not matched to a gene: 3.

The gene calls are TRBV14 and TRBJ2-7; 7 positions agree with TRBD1. Germline CDR1 reads SGHDN; CDR2 reads FVKESK. The CDR3 spans 17 residues. The V gene end was trimmed by 4 bases and the J gene end by 4 bases; junction bases not matched to a gene: 16. In DNA form, the CDR3 reads TGTGCCAGCAGCCCCCCGCTGTTTAAGGACAGGAGATACGAGCAGTACTTC. Translated, it gives CASSPPLFKDRRYEQYF.

The V gene is TRBV5-4, the J gene TRBJ2-5, with TRBD2 matching over 8 bases. This CDR3 contains 16 residues. CDR1 and CDR2 from the germline V gene are SGHNT and YYREEE (reference sequence). The V and J ends lost 4 bases and 5 bases, in that order; junction bases with no gene match: 13. This CDR3 is CASSPGGSGGQETQYF. The CDR3, as DNA: TGTGCCAGCAGCCCAGGAGGGAGCGGGGGCCAGGAGACCCAGTACTTC.

This clone came up a few times. V is TRBV18 and J is TRBJ2-5, with a weak D call TRBD2 (6 bases). The CDR3 consists of 16 residues. Germline lookup yields CDR1 KGHSH and CDR2 LQKENI. Trimming shortened V by 6 bases and J by 5 bases, and 22 bases separated the two germline ends. The CDR3 DNA sequence: TGTGCCAGCTCCACACGGGGAGGAGGGAACGACGAGACCCAGTACTTC. Translated, it gives CASSTRGGGNDETQYF.

The sample holds a few counts of this clone. J is TRBJ1-3 and V is TRBV2; the match to TRBD1 covers 7 bases. The V gene's germline CDR1 is SNHLY and CDR2 FYNNEI. The CDR3 contains 13 residues. The V segment lost 5 bases and the J segment 6 bases; nucleotides outside the gene matches: 4. Here the CDR3 reads CASSQGGENTIYF. The CDR3 region has the DNA TGTGCCAGCAGTCAGGGGGGCGAAAACACCATATATTTT. Complete variable domain (other parts from reference TRBV2 and TRBJ1-3): EPEVTQTPSHQVTQMGQEVILRCVPISNHLYFYWYRQILGQKVEFLVSFYNNEISEKSEIFDDQFSVERPDGSNFTLKIRSTKLEDSAMYFCASSQGGENTIYFGEGSWLTVV.

The gene calls are TRBV18 and TRBJ2-2, with D tentatively TRBD1 (6 bases). Trimming removed 3 bases at V and 2 bases at J, with 10 bases between. In germline, CDR1 is KGHSH, CDR2 LQKENI. This CDR3 is built from 15 residues. CDR3 DNA: TGTGCCAGCTCACCCGGACAGTTAAACACCGGGGAGCTGTTTTTT. This codes for CASSPGQLNTGELFF.

This rearrangement joins TRBV6-1 to TRBJ2-1, with D possibly matching TRBD2 (6 bases). V lost 4 bases, J lost 2 bases, and 15 bases lay in between. Germline assignment: CDR1 MNHNS and CDR2 SASEGT. This CDR3 is built from 16 residues. The CDR3 is CASSGDWGDAYNEQFF. The CDR3 DNA sequence: TGTGCCAGCAGTGGAGATTGGGGGGATGCCTACAATGAGCAGTTCTTC.

The V gene is TRBV30, the J gene TRBJ2-1; 7 bases agree with TRBD1. The CDR3 totals 13 residues. In germline, CDR1 is GTSNPN, CDR2 SVGIG (reference sequence). After removal of 0 bases from V and 7 bases from J, the junction contained 3 bases not matched to a gene. CDR3 DNA sequence: TGTGCCTGGAGTGTAGGGGGCCGGAATGAGCAGTTCTTC. Its translation: CAWSVGGRNEQFF. Using reference TRBV30 and TRBJ2-1 for the parts outside the CDR3, the full variable domain is SQTIHQWPATLVQPVGSPLSLECTVEGTSNPNLYWYRQAAGRGLQLLFYSVGIGQISSEVPQNLSASRPQDRQFILSSKKLLLSDSGFYLCAWSVGGRNEQFFGPGTRLTVL.

Only a few counts were recorded for this clone. The V and J genes are TRBV19 and TRBJ1-5; no firm D call. The length of the CDR3 is 15 residues. CDR1 and CDR2 from the germline V gene are LNHDA and SQIVND (reference sequence). V lost 7 bases to trimming and J lost 0 bases, with 13 bases between them. In DNA form, the CDR3 reads TGTGCCAGTACTCCCGGCGTGTATAGCAATCAGCCCCAGCATTTT. It specifies CASTPGVYSNQPQHF. The full variable domain, in which reference TRBV19 and TRBJ1-5 provide the parts outside the CDR3, is DGGITQSPKYLFRKEGQNVTLSCEQNLNHDAMYWYRQDPGQGLRLIYYSQIVNDFQKGDIAEGYSVSREKKESFPLTVTSAQKNPTAFYLCASTPGVYSNQPQHFGDGTRLSIL.

V and J are TRBV30 and TRBJ2-7; D tentatively fits TRBD1 or TRBD2 (6 bases each). Trimming took off 4 bases at V and 2 bases at J, with 9 bases between the two ends. There are 12 residues in the CDR3. Germline CDR1 reads GTSNPN; CDR2 reads SVGIG (reference sequence). The CDR3 DNA sequence: TGTGCCTGGACGGGGGACACCTACGAGCAGTACTTC. Translation gives CAWTGDTYEQYF.

This clone appeared a single time. This sequence joins TRBV28 and TRBJ2-7, with 8 bases that match TRBD1. V lost 6 bases to trimming and J lost 5 bases; unmatched junction nucleotides: 6. The CDR3 is 13 residues long. Germline CDR1 MDHEN, CDR2 SYDVKM. The chain's CDR3 is CASRWTGYDEQYF. CDR3 in DNA: TGTGCCAGCAGGTGGACAGGGTATGACGAGCAGTACTTC.

CDR3 region: CASSPGLTPGSSDTQYF. The CDR3 bases are TGTGCCAGCAGTCCGGGACTAACCCCCGGTAGCTCAGATACGCAGTATTTT. The chain employs TRBV6-4 and TRBJ2-3; 7 bases are a match to TRBD2. The V segment lost 5 bases and the J segment 4 bases; nucleotides outside the gene matches: 15. The CDR3 length is 17 residues. Per the germline V gene, CDR1 is MRHNA and CDR2 is SNTAGT.

The chain recombines TRBV7-3 with TRBJ2-1; D is perhaps TRBD2 (7 bases). CDR3 length: 20 amino acids. Germline CDR1 and CDR2: SGHTA and FQGTGA. V was clipped by 2 bases and J by 3 bases, with 26 bases between them. CDR3 nucleotide sequence: TGTGCCAGCAGCTTATGGACCTCCCGGACCCTGGGAGGGGGCTACAATGAGCAGTTCTTC. It translates to CASSLWTSRTLGGGYNEQFF.

There are a few counts of this clone. The chain carries TRBV20-1 and TRBJ2-7; D call uncertain. Germline V gene sequence: CDR1 DFQATT, CDR2 SNEGSKA (reference sequence). The CDR3 has 11 amino acids. V lost 2 bases and J lost 2, with 4 bases in between. CDR3 in amino acids: CSARRAYEQYF. CDR3 DNA: TGCAGTGCTAGACGTGCCTACGAGCAGTACTTC.

This clone was recorded a few times. This chain uses TRBV28 with TRBJ1-1, with D uncertain. The CDR3 has 14 residues. V shed 6 bases and J shed 0 bases, with 11 bases lying between them. The germline V gene encodes CDR1 MDHEN and CDR2 SYDVKM. DNA for the CDR3: TGTGCCAGCAGCTCCGGACGACTGAACACTGAAGCTTTCTTT. The encoded protein is CASSSGRLNTEAFF.

This clone was recorded once. This chain uses TRBV18 with TRBJ1-1, with D hard to call. V gave up 3 bases and J gave up 0 bases, with 5 bases separating them. The CDR3 consists of 13 residues. Germline CDR1 reads KGHSH; CDR2 reads LQKENI. This CDR3 is CASSPGLNTEAFF. CDR3 coding DNA: TGTGCCAGCTCACCCGGGTTGAACACTGAAGCTTTCTTT.

This chain links TRBV6-6 with TRBJ1-1; TRBD1 might be the D (5 bases). Germline V gene sequence: CDR1 MNHNY, CDR2 SVGAGI (reference sequence). The CDR3 totals 14 residues. V was cut by 0 bases and J by 5 bases, with 10 bases left in between. The CDR3 DNA follows: TGTGCCAGCAGTTACTCAAGGGGAGATACTGAAGCTTTCTTT. Its protein product is CASSYSRGDTEAFF.

The chain combines TRBV6-1 with TRBJ1-1, with 7 bases lining up with TRBD1. Trimming at V came to 7 bases and at J to 5 bases, leaving 7 bases not matched to a gene. The germline CDR1 and CDR2 sequences are MNHNS and SASEGT. The CDR3 has 13 residues. This CDR3 is CASIRNRGTEAFF. The DNA of the CDR3 is TGTGCCAGCATTCGGAACAGGGGAACTGAAGCTTTCTTT.

This clone was seen more than once but under ten times. This chain uses TRBV5-1 with TRBJ1-1; D remains ambiguous. This CDR3 spans 15 amino acids. V was pared by 1 base and J by 4 bases, with 14 bases between. Germline V gene lookup returns CDR1 SGHRS and CDR2 YFSETQ. CDR3 sequence: CASSLIGVWTTEAFF. For the CDR3, the DNA is TGCGCCAGCAGCTTGATCGGGGTGTGGACCACTGAAGCTTTCTTT.

The chain is built from TRBV5-1 and TRBJ1-3; 8 positions agree with TRBD1. This CDR3 contains 15 residues. Germline loops: CDR1 SGHRS, CDR2 YFSETQ. V lost 4 bases, J lost 4 bases, and 7 bases stayed unmatched. The CDR3 spells CASSEVTGAGNTIYF. The CDR3 DNA follows: TGCGCCAGCAGCGAAGTGACAGGGGCCGGAAACACCATATATTTT.

The V and J genes are TRBV2 and TRBJ1-2, with 7 bases identical to TRBD1. Germline CDR1 SNHLY, CDR2 FYNNEI. The V gene end was trimmed by 6 bases and the J gene end by 4 bases; junction bases not matched to a gene: 11. The CDR3 covers 15 residues. The CDR3 DNA sequence: TGTGCCAGCAGGGTAAACAGGGGCGCGGGCTATGGCTACACCTTC. This gives the protein CASRVNRGAGYGYTF.

This clone was counted between two and nine times. The chain employs TRBV29-1 and TRBJ1-2, with D tentatively TRBD1 (6 bases). Germline V gene sequence: CDR1 SQVTM, CDR2 ANQGSEA. The CDR3 contains 12 residues. Trimming pared 3 bases from V and 8 bases from J, leaving 13 bases between. The CDR3 reads CSVDGQGLGYTF. Here the CDR3 DNA reads TGCAGCGTTGATGGTCAGGGGTTAGGCTACACCTTC.

The rearrangement joins TRBV6-6 to TRBJ2-1; D is possibly TRBD2 (5 bases). The CDR3 is 12 residues long. The V end was cut by 7 bases, the J end by 7 bases, with 11 bases between. The germline CDR1 and CDR2 sequences are MNHNY and SVGAGI (reference sequence). The DNA for the CDR3 is TGTGCCAGCACCTACGGGGTTAATGAGCAGTTCTTC. This gives the protein CASTYGVNEQFF.

This clone was found a few times. This sequence joins TRBV7-2 and TRBJ1-3; D remains ambiguous. V dropped 3 bases and J dropped 5 bases, with 5 bases sitting between them. Germline CDR1 is SGHTA and CDR2 is FQGNSA. The CDR3 has 12 amino acids. The chain's CDR3 is CASSFLRNTIYF. In DNA, the CDR3 is TGTGCCAGCAGCTTTTTGCGAAACACCATATATTTT.

The rearrangement links TRBV6-1 to TRBJ1-5; TRBD1 agrees at 11 bases. The CDR3 length is 15 residues. The germline V gene encodes CDR1 MNHNS and CDR2 SASEGT. Trimming removed 4 bases from V and 5 bases from J; junction bases left unmatched: 4. The CDR3 region is CASSVWTGGYQPQHF. CDR3 sequence (DNA): TGTGCCAGCAGTGTCTGGACAGGGGGCTATCAGCCCCAGCATTTT.

In its sample, this clone was seen a few times. The chain combines TRBV19 with TRBJ1-4; the D is unclear. The germline gives CDR1 LNHDA, CDR2 SQIVND (reference sequence). The CDR3 spans 14 residues. Trimming pared 6 bases from V and 7 bases from J, leaving 15 bases between. CDR3 in amino acids: CASSLLGGSEKLFF. CDR3 in DNA: TGTGCCAGTAGCCTCTTGGGTGGCAGTGAAAAACTGTTTTTT.

This clone has only one observation. This chain uses TRBV19 with TRBJ2-3, with unresolved D. The CDR3 is 14 amino acids. The germline V gene encodes CDR1 LNHDA and CDR2 SQIVND (reference sequence). V was clipped by 3 bases and J by 0 bases, with 7 bases between them. The CDR3, as DNA: TGTGCCAGTAGTATTGGTCCTAGCACAGATACGCAGTATTTT. Translation gives CASSIGPSTDTQYF.

In its sample, this clone was seen a few times. The rearrangement links TRBV25-1 to TRBJ2-2; D is ambiguous. The V end was cut by 3 bases, the J end by 3 bases, with 5 bases between. The CDR3 is 13 residues long. Germline values: CDR1 MGHDK, CDR2 SYGVNS. This CDR3 is CASSESYTGELFF. The CDR3 bases are TGTGCCAGCAGTGAGTCGTACACCGGGGAGCTGTTTTTT.